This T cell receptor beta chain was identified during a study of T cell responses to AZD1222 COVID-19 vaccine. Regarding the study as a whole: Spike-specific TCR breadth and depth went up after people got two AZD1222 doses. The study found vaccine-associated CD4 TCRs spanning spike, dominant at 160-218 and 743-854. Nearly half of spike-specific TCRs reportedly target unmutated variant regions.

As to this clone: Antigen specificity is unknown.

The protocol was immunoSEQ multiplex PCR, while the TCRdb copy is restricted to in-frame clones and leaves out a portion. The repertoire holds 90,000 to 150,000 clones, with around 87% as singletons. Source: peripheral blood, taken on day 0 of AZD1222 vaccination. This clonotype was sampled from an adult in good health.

The CDR3 is CASSPGNNYGYTF. CDR3 nucleotide sequence: TGTGCCAGCTCACCGGGGAATAACTATGGCTACACCTTC. V and J are TRBV18 and TRBJ1-2, with D unresolved. Germline values: CDR1 KGHSH, CDR2 LQKENI. The CDR3 contains 13 residues. The V and J ends lost 3 bases and 1 base respectively, with 6 bases between them.